This T cell receptor (beta chain) originates from a study of blood T cell repertoires in COVID-19. Assay: immunoSEQ multiplex PCR; the TCRdb copy retains only in-frame clones and omits some. Found here are tens of thousands of clones, 65% to 75% of them singletons; the top ten hold over 6%. This CDR3 is 16 amino acids long. The V segment lost 4 bases and the J segment 7 bases; nucleotides outside the gene matches: 8. Germline CDR1 reads KGHDR; CDR2 reads SFDVKD. The sequenced material came from peripheral blood. The source of this sequence is a middle-aged man with COVID-19, enrolled during active disease. This chain connects TRBV24-1 to TRBJ1-4; 10 bases map to TRBD1. This chain's CDR3 is CATSENPGTGVEKLFF. Written as DNA, the CDR3 is TGTGCCACCAGTGAGAATCCCGGGACAGGGGTTGAAAAACTGTTTTTT.